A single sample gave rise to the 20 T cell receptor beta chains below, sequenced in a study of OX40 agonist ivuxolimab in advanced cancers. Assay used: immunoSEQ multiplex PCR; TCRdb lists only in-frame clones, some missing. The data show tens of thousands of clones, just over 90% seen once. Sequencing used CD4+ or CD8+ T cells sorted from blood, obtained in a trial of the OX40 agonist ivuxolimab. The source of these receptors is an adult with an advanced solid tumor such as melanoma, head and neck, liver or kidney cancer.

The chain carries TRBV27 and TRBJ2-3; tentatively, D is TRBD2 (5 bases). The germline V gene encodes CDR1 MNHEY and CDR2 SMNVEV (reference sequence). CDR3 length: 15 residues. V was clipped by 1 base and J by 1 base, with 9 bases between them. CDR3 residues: CASSLLRGGTDTQYF. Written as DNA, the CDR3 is TGTGCCAGCAGTTTATTACGGGGTGGCACAGATACGCAGTATTTT.

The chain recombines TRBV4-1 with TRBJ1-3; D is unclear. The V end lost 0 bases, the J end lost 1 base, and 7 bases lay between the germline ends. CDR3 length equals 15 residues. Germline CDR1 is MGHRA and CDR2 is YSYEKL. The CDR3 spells CASSQDPGSGNTIYF. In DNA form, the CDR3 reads TGCGCCAGCAGCCAAGATCCGGGGTCTGGAAACACCATATATTTT.

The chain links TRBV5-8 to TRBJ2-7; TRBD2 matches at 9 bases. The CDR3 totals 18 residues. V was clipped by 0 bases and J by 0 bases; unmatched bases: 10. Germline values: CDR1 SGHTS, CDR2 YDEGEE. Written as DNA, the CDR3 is TGTGCCAGCAGCTTGGCCCTGGCGGGCGGGGGGGCCTCCTACGAGCAGTACTTC. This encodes CASSLALAGGGASYEQYF.

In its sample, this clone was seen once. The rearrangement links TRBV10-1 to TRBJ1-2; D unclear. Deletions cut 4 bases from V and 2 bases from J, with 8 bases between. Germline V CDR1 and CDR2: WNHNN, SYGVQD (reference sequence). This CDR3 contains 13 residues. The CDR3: CASSVSGNYGYTF. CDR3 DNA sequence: TGCGCCAGCAGTGTTTCGGGGAACTATGGCTACACCTTC.

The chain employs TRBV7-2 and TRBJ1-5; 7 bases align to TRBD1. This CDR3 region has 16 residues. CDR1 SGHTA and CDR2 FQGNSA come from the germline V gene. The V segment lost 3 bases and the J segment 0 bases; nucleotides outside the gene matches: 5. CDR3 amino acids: CASSLGQMYSNQPQHF. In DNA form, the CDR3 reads TGTGCCAGCAGCTTGGGACAGATGTATAGCAATCAGCCCCAGCATTTT.

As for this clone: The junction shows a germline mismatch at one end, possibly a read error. CDR3 DNA: TGTGCCAGCAGCACCGTAGCGGGTTCCTTCAATGAGCAGTTCTTC. It encodes CASSTVAGSFNEQFF. The rearrangement links TRBV11-3 to TRBJ2-1, with TRBD2 matching 7 bases. The CDR3 runs to 15 residues. Looked up from germline, CDR1 is SGHNT and CDR2 is YENEEA.

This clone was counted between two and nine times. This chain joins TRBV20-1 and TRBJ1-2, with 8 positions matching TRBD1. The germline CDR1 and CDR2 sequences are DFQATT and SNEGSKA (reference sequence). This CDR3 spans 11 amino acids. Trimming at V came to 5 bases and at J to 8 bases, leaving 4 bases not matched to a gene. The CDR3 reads CSAFRGQGYTF. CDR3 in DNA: TGCAGTGCTTTCAGGGGGCAAGGCTACACCTTC.

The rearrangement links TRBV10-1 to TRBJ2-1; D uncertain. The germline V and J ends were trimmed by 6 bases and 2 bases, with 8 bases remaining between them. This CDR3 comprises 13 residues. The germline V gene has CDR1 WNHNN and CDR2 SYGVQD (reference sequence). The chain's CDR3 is CASSPRPYNEQFF. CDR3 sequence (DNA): TGCGCCAGCAGCCCCCGCCCCTACAATGAGCAGTTCTTC.

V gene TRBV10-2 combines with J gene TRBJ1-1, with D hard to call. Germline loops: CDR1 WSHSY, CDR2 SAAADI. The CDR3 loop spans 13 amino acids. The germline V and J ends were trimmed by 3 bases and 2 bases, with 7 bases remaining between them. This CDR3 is CASSDWVNTEAFF. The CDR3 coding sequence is TGCGCCAGCAGTGACTGGGTTAACACTGAAGCTTTCTTT.

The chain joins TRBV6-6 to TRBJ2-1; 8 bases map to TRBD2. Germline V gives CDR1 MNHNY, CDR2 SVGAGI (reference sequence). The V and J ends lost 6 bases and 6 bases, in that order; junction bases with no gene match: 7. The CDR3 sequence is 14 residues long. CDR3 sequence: CASRGVAGINEQFF. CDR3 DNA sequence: TGTGCCAGCAGGGGGGTAGCGGGAATCAATGAGCAGTTCTTC.

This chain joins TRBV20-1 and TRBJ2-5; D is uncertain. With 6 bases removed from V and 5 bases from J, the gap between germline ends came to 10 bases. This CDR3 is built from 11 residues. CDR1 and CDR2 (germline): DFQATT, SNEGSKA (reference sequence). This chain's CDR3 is CSATERETQYF. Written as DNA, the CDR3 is TGCAGTGCAACAGAGAGGGAGACCCAGTACTTC.

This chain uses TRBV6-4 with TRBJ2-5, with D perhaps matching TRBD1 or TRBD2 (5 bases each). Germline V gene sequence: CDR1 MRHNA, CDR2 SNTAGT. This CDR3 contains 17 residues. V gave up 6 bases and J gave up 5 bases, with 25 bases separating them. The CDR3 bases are TGTGCCAGCAGACGGCAACCGGGACCCAGATTTAGGGAGACCCAGTACTTC. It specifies CASRRQPGPRFRETQYF.

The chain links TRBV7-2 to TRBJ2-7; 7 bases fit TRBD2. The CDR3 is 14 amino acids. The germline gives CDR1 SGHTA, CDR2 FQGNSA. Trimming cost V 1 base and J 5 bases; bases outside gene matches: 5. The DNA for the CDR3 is TGTGCCAGCAGCTTAGTAGCGGGCACGAACGAGCAGTACTTC. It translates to CASSLVAGTNEQYF.

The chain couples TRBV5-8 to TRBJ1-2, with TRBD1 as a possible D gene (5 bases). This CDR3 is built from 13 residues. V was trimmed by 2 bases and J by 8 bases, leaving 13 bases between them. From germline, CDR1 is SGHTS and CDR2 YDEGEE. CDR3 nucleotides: TGTGCCAGCAGCTTCGATACTAAGGGGGGCTACACCTTC. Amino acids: CASSFDTKGGYTF. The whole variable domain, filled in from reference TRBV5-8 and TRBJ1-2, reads EAGVTQSPTHLIKTRGQQATLRCSPISGHTSVYWYQQALGLGLQFLLWYDEGEERNRGNFPPRFSGRQFPNYSSELNVNALELEDSALYLCASSFDTKGGYTFGSGTRLTVV.

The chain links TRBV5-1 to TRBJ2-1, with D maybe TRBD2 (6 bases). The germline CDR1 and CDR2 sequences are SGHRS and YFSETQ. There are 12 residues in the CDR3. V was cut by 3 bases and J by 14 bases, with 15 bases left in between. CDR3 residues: CASSSGDRREFF. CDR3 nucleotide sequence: TGCGCCAGCAGCTCGGGGGACCGACGAGAGTTCTTC. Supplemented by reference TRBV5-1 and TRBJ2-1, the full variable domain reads KAGVTQTPRYLIKTRGQQVTLSCSPISGHRSVSWYQQTPGQGLQFLFEYFSETQRNKGNFPGRFSGRQFSNSRSEMNVSTLELGDSALYLCASSSGDRREFFGPGTRLTVL.

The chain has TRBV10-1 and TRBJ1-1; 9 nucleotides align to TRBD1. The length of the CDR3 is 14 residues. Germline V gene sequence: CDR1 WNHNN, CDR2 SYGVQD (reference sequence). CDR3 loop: CAHRGHFKCTEAFF. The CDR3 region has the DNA TGCGCTCACAGGGGGCATTTTAAGTGCACTGAAGCTTTCTTT.

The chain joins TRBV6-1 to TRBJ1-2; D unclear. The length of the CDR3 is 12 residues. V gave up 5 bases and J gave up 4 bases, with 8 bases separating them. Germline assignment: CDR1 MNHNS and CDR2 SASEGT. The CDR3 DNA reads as TGTGCCAGCAGTAAAGGACTCTATGGCTACACCTTC. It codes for CASSKGLYGYTF.

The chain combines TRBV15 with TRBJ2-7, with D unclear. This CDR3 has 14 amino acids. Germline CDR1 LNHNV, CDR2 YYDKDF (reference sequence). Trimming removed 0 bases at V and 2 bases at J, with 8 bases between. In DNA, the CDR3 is TGTGCCACCAGCAGAGACCCCAAGGCCTACGAGCAGTACTTC. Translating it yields CATSRDPKAYEQYF.

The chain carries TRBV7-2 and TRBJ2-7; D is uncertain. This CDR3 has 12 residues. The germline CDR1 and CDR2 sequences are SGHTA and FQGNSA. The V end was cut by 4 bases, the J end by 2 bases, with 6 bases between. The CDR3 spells CASSSRTYEQYF. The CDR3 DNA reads TGTGCCAGCAGCTCTCGGACCTACGAGCAGTACTTC.

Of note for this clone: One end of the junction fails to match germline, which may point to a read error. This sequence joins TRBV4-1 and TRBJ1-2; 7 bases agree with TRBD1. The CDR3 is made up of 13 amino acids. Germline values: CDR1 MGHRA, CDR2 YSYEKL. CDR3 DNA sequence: TGCGCCAGCAGCCGCGACTCTCAGGGGGTACCATCCTTC. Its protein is CASSRDSQGVPSF.